This TCR beta chain stems from a study of T cell responses to AZD1222 COVID-19 vaccine. Study-level points and caveats: In the spike-specific TCR repertoire, nearly half reportedly target unmutated variant regions. White British people made up most donors, females outnumbered males, and clonal diversity was possibly underestimated. Scientists sampled the repertoires only once the peak T cell response had passed.

TCRdb's table, derived via immunoSEQ multiplex PCR, lists solely in-frame clones and lacks some. Seen here are some 96,000 clones, roughly 90% observed once, and the top ten hold around 3%. Trimming removed 3 bases from V and 9 bases from J, with 13 bases in between. CDR1 SGHNT and CDR2 YYREEE come from the germline V gene (reference sequence). The CDR3 covers 12 residues. Worth noting for this clone: What it binds is not known.

The sample here was peripheral blood, taken on day 0 of AZD1222 vaccination. The clonotype was recovered from an adult in good health. The chain couples TRBV5-4 to TRBJ2-7; D is perhaps TRBD1 (6 bases). The chain's CDR3 is CASSWAGERQYF. In DNA, the CDR3 is TGTGCCAGCAGCTGGGCAGGGGAAAGGCAGTACTTC.